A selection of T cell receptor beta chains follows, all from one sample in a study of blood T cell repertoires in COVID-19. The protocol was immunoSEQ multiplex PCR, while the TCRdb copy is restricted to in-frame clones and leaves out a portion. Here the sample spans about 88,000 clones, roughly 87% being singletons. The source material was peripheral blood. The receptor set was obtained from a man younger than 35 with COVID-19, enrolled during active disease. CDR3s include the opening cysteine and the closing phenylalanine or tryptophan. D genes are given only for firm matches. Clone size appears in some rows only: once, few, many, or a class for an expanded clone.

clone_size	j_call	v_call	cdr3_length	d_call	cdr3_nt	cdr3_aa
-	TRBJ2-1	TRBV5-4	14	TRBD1	TGTGCCAGCAGCTCCCGAGGGGGCAGGAATGAGCAGTTCTTC	CASSSRGGRNEQFF
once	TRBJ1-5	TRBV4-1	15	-	TGCGCCAGCAGCCAAGATGGAGGCCCGGCAGGGCCCCAGCATTTT	CASSQDGGPAGPQHF
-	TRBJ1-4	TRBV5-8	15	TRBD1	TGTGCCAGCAGCTTGGGTGCCGGGACAGAGGGAAAACTGCTTTTT	CASSLGAGTEGKLLF
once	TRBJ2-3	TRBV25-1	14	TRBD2	TGTGCCAGCGGGAGGACTAGCGGGAGGGATACGCAGTATTTT	CASGRTSGRDTQYF
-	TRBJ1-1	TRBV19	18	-	TGTGCCAGTAGCCCCGGACGGGCACGGACAGCCATGAACACTGAAGCTTTCTTT	CASSPGRARTAMNTEAFF
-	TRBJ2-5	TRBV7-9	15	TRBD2	TGTGCCAGCAGCTCCCTCCAGCGGGAGCAAGAGACCCAGTACTTC	CASSSLQREQETQYF
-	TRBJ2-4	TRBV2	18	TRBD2	TGTGCCAGCAGGGCCCGACTAGCGGGAGGACTAGCCAAAAACATTCAGTACTTC	CASRARLAGGLAKNIQYF
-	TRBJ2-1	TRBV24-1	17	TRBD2	TGTGCCACCAGTGACCCGACTAGCGGGAGAGTAAACAATGAGCAGTTCTTC	CATSDPTSGRVNNEQFF
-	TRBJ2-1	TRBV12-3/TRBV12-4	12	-	TGTGCCAGCAGTTCTCTAGCGCGTAAGCAGTTCTTC	CASSSLARKQFF
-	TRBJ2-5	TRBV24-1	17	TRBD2	TGTGCCACCAGTGAACCGACTAGCGGGAGGGGCCGAGAGACCCAGTACTTC	CATSEPTSGRGRETQYF
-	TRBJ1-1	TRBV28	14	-	TGTGCCAGCAGTGAATGGGGGGGGCGCACTGAAGCTTTCTTT	CASSEWGGRTEAFF
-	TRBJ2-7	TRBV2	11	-	TGTGCCAACTATCTAGCGAGTGAGCAGTACTTC	CANYLASEQYF
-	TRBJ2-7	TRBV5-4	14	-	TGTGCCAGCAGCTTCCGAGACGGGTCCTACGAGCAGTACTTC	CASSFRDGSYEQYF
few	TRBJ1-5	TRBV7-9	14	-	TGTGCCAGCAGCCCGACAGGTAGCAATCAGCCCCAGCATTTT	CASSPTGSNQPQHF
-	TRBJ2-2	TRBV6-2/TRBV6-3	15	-	TGTGCCAGCAGTTACGCCGGGGAATACACCGGGGAGCTGTTTTTT	CASSYAGEYTGELFF
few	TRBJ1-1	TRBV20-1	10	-	TGCAGTGCTAGCTTCGCTGAAGCTTTCTTT	CSASFAEAFF
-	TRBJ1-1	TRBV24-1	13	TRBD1	TGTGCCACCAGTGAGACAGGGATCGCTGAAGCTTTCTTT	CATSETGIAEAFF
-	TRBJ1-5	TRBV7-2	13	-	TGTGCCAGCAGCTTGGCTAGCAATCAGCCCCAGCATTTT	CASSLASNQPQHF
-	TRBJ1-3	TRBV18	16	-	TGTGCCAGCTCACCCAGGGCGACGAACTCTGGAAACACCATATATTTT	CASSPRATNSGNTIYF
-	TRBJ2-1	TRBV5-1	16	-	TGCGCCAGCAGCTTGGAAGGGGTTAGCTCCTACAATGAGCAGTTCTTC	CASSLEGVSSYNEQFF
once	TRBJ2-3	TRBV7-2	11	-	TGTGCCAGCAGCTTTCTGGATACGCAGTATTTT	CASSFLDTQYF
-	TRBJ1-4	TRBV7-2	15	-	TGTGCCAGCAGCTTAGGGGGGCGCGACAATGAAAAACTGTTTTTT	CASSLGGRDNEKLFF
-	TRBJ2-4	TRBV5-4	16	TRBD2	TGTGCCAGCAGCCTACAGACTAGCGGGGCCGGAAACATTCAGTACTTC	CASSLQTSGAGNIQYF
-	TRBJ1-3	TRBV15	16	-	TGTGCCACCAGCAGAGATTTGGACAGCTCTGGAAACACCATATATTTT	CATSRDLDSSGNTIYF
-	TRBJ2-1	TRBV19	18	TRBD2	TGTGCCAGTAGCCACCTGCCGCCGGGACTAGCGGGAGACCATGAGCAGTTCTTC	CASSHLPPGLAGDHEQFF
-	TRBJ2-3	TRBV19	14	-	TGTGCCAGTAGGGCAGAACCTTCCACAGATACGCAGTATTTT	CASRAEPSTDTQYF
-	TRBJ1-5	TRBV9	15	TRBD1	TGTGCCAGCAGCGCAAGCGGGACAGGGATTCAGCCCCAGCATTTT	CASSASGTGIQPQHF
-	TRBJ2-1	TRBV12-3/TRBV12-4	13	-	TGTGCCACCGGAGTTCTCCCATACAATGAGCAGTTCTTC	CATGVLPYNEQFF
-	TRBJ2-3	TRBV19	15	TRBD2	TGTGCCACCGCGACTAGCGGGAGGTGGACAGATACGCAGTATTTT	CATATSGRWTDTQYF
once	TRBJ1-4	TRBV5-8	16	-	TGTGCCAGCAGCTGGGCACACAGTGCAACTAATGAAAAACTGTTTTTT	CASSWAHSATNEKLFF
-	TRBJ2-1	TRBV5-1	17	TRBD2	TGCGCCAGCAGCCAATCTCCCTCCGGGAGGGCCTGGGATGAGCAGTTCTTC	CASSQSPSGRAWDEQFF
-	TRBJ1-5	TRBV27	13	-	TGTGCCAGCAGTTTCGGCAGGGGCCAGCCCCAGCATTTT	CASSFGRGQPQHF
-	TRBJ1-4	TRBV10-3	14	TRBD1	TGTGCCATCAGTGAAGGGACAGAGGGTGAAAAACTGCTTTTT	CAISEGTEGEKLLF
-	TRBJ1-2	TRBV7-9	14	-	TGTGCCAGCAGCTTTAACTCCAGGGTTAAAGGCTACACCTTC	CASSFNSRVKGYTF
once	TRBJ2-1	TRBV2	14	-	TGTGCCAGCAAGGCTAGCGTAAATAACAATGAGCAGTTCTTC	CASKASVNNNEQFF
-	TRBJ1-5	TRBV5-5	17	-	TGTGCCAGCAGCGCAGCGTCAGGCTGGGGAGGCAATCAGCCCCAGCATTTT	CASSAASGWGGNQPQHF
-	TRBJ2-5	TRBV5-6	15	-	TGTGCCAGCAGCTTGGCCGGGACGGGGGAAGAGACCCAGTACTTC	CASSLAGTGEETQYF
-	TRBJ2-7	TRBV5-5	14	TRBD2	TGTGCCAGCAGCGTCGGGACTAGCCAGTACGAGCAGTACTTC	CASSVGTSQYEQYF
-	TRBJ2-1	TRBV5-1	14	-	TGCGCCAGCAGCGGTAGGAGCTCCTACAATGAGCAGTTCTTC	CASSGRSSYNEQFF
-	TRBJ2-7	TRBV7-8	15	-	TGTGCCAGCAGCTTACGGGGTCCGAGCTCCTACGAGCAGTACTTC	CASSLRGPSSYEQYF
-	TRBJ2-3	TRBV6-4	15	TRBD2	TGTGCCAGCAGTGTAATGGGAGGGCGATCAGATACGCAGTATTTT	CASSVMGGRSDTQYF
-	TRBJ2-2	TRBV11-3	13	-	TGTGCCAGCAGCTTATTAGTTTGGGGGGAGCTGTTTTTT	CASSLLVWGELFF
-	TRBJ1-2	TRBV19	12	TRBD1	TGTGCCACCGGACAGGGGCTCTATGGCTACACCTTC	CATGQGLYGYTF
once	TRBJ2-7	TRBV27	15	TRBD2	TGTGCCAGCAGTCATAGCGGGGTGGCCTCCTACGAGCAGTACTTC	CASSHSGVASYEQYF
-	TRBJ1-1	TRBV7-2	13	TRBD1	TGTGCCAGCAGCTTCGACAGGGGCACTGAAGCTTTCTTT	CASSFDRGTEAFF
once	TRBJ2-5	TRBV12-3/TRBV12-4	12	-	TGTGCCAGCGGGGGGGCGGCCGAGACCCAGTACTTC	CASGGAAETQYF
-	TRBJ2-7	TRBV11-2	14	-	TGTGCCAGCAGTCTCAGGGGAGCTGCCTACGAGCAGTACTTC	CASSLRGAAYEQYF
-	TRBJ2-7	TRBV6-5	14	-	TGTGCCACTCGCCCAGGGGCCCTCTCCTACGAGCAGTACTTC	CATRPGALSYEQYF
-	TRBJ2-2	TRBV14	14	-	TGTGCCAGCAGCCAAGATTGGGGGGCCGGGGAGCTGTTTTTT	CASSQDWGAGELFF
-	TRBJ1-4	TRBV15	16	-	TGTGCCACCAGCAGAGACCCCGGGACGGGGGGCGAAAAACTGCTTTTT	CATSRDPGTGGEKLLF
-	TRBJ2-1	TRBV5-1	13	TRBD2	TGCGCCAGCAGCTTACCTAGCGGGGGGGAAAAGTTCTTC	CASSLPSGGEKFF
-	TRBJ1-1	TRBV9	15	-	TGTGCCAGCAGCGTAGTAAACAGCAGGAACACTGAAGCTTTCTTT	CASSVVNSRNTEAFF
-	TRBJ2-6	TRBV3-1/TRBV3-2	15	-	TGTGCCAGCAGCCTTGAGCCCTCTGGGGCCAACGTCCTGACTTTC	CASSLEPSGANVLTF
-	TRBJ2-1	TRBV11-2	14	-	TGTGCCAGCAGCTTACGCGGTAGCGCTAATGAGCAGTTCTTC	CASSLRGSANEQFF
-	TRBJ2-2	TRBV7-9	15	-	TGTGCCAGCAGCTTTCCAGGGGCGAACACCGGGGAGCTGTTTTTT	CASSFPGANTGELFF